These 5 T cell receptor beta chains originate from one sample sequenced in a study of blood T cell repertoires in COVID-19. Libraries were prepared by immunoSEQ multiplex PCR; TCRdb keeps only in-frame clonotypes and omits some of them. The sample includes tens of thousands of clones, around 87% seen only once; the top ten take around 7%. Sequenced sample: peripheral blood. The receptor set was obtained from a human donor with acute or convalescent COVID-19. The donor label of this sample is uncertain.

Only one count was recorded for this clone. J is TRBJ1-5 and V is TRBV5-1, with TRBD1 as a possible D gene (5 bases). The CDR3 runs to 15 residues. V gave up 5 bases and J gave up 3 bases, with 15 bases separating them. The V gene's germline CDR1 is SGHRS and CDR2 YFSETQ. CDR3 in amino acids: CASSFDSSHNQPQHF. Here the CDR3 DNA reads TGCGCCAGCAGTTTTGACAGTTCTCACAATCAGCCCCAGCATTTT.

The V and J genes are TRBV28 and TRBJ2-1; D not certain. The ends were cut back, 1 base at V and 6 bases at J, with 7 bases in the middle. CDR3 length: 13 residues. Germline V gene sequence: CDR1 MDHEN, CDR2 SYDVKM. The DNA of the CDR3 is TGTGCCAGCAGTTTATTCACTTCCAATGAGCAGTTCTTC. Its protein product is CASSLFTSNEQFF.

The chain joins TRBV4-3 to TRBJ2-3; TRBD2 agrees at 11 bases. Germline CDR1 and CDR2: LGHNA and YSLEER. This CDR3 region has 16 residues. Trimming at V came to 5 bases and at J to 0 bases, leaving 4 bases not matched to a gene. This CDR3 reads CASSARLAGSTDTQYF. The CDR3 nucleotides read TGCGCCAGCAGCGCTCGACTAGCGGGGAGCACAGATACGCAGTATTTT.

CDR3 loop: CASSQDFTGGNGYTF. The CDR3 DNA follows: TGTGCCAGCAGCCAAGATTTCACAGGCGGTAATGGCTACACCTTC. The V and J genes are TRBV3-1 (or the pseudogene TRBV3-2) and TRBJ1-2; D may be TRBD1 (5 bases). The CDR3 runs to 15 residues. Germline V gene sequence: CDR1 LGHDT, CDR2 YNNKEL (reference sequence). The V and J ends lost 0 bases and 6 bases respectively, with 14 bases between them.

The V call is TRBV7-2, the J call TRBJ2-3; TRBD1 aligns across 9 bases. The CDR3 spans 16 residues. CDR1 and CDR2 from the germline V gene are SGHTA and FQGNSA. The V and J ends lost 5 bases and 3 bases, in that order; junction bases with no gene match: 9. The CDR3 region has the DNA TGTGCCAGCAGCGAGGCCGGGACAGGGTATACAGATACGCAGTATTTT. Translating gives CASSEAGTGYTDTQYF.